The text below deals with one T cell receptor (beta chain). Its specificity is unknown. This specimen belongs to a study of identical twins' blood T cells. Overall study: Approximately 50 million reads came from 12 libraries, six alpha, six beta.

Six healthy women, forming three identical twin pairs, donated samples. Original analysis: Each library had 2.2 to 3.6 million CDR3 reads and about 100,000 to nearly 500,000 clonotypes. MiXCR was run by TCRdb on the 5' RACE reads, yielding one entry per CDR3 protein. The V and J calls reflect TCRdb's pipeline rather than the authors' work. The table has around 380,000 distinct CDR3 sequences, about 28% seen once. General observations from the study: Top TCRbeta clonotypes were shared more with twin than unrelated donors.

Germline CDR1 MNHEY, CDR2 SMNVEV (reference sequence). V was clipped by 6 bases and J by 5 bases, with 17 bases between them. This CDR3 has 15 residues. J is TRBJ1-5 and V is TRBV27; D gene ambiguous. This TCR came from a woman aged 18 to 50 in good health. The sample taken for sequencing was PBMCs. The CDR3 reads CASRQRTVADQPQHF. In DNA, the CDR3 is TGTGCCAGCAGACAACGGACGGTTGCCGATCAGCCCCAGCATTTT.